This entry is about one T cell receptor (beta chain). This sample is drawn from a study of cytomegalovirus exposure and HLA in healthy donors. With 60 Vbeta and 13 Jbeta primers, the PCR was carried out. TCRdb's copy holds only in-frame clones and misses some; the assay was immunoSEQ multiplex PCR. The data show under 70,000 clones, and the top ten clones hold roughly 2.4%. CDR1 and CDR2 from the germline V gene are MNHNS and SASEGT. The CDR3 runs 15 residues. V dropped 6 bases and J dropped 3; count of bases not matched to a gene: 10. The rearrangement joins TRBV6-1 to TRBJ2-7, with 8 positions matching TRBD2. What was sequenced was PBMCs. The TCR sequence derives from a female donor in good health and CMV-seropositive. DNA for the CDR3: TGTGCCAGCAGCGAGACTAGCGCGTTCGTCTACGAGCAGTACTTC. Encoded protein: CASSETSAFVYEQYF.